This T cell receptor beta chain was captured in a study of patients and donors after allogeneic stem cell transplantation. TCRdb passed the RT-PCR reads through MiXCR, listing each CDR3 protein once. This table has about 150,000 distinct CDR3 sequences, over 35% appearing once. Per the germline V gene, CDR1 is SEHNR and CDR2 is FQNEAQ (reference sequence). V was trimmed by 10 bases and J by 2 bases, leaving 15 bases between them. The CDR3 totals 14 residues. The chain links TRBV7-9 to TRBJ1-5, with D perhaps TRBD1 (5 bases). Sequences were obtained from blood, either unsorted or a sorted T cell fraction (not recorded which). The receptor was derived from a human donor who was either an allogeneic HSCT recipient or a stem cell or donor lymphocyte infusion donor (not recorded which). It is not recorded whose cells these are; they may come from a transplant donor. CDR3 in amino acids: CAIGAGFGNQPQHF. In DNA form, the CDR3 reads TGTGCCATAGGTGCAGGGTTCGGCAATCAGCCCCAGCATTTT.